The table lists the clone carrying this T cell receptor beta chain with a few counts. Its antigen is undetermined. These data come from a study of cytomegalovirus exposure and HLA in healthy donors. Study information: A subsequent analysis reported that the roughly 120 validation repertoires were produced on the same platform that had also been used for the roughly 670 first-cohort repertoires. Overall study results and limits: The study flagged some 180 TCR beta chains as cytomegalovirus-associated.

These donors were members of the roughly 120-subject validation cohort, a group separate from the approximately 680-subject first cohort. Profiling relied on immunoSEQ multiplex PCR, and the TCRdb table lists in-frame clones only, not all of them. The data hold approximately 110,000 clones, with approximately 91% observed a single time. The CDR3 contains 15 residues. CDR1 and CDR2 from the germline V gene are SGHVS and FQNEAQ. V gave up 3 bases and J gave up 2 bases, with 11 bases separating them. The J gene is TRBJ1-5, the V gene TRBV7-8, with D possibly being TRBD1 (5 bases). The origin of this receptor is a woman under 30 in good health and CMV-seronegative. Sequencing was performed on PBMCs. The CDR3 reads CASSFQGFGNQPQHF. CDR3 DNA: TGTGCCAGCAGCTTTCAGGGCTTTGGCAATCAGCCCCAGCATTTT.